This T cell receptor (beta chain) was sequenced during a study of blood T cell repertoires in COVID-19. At the level of the study: Collection of acute and convalescent COVID-19 samples took place in the United States, Italy and Spain. T cells, B-cell-depleted T cells, or PBMCs supplied cDNA or gDNA.

Using immunoSEQ multiplex PCR, the repertoire was profiled, and TCRdb retains in-frame clones only, with some absent. The repertoire holds roughly 150,000 clones, with around 87% as singletons. With V trimmed by 10 bases and J by 6 bases, 15 bases remained unmatched. Germline assignment: CDR1 MDHEN and CDR2 SYDVKM. The CDR3 loop spans 15 amino acids. This sequence joins TRBV28 and TRBJ2-3; 8 bases map to TRBD1. The source material was peripheral blood. This clonotype was obtained from a woman older than 75 with COVID-19, enrolled during active disease. The CDR3 nucleotides read TGTGCCACTACTGCCGGGACAGGCCCGTCCGATACGCAGTATTTT. Protein product: CATTAGTGPSDTQYF.